These 6 T cell receptor beta chains came from one sample sequenced in a study of shared clonotypes between healthy human individuals. Sequencing used immunoSEQ multiplex PCR; TCRdb keeps in-frame clones, though not all of them. The table records some 2,500,000 clones, less than 95% of them present only once. Sequenced: naive CD4+ T cells from PBMCs. This sample's subset: CD45RA+ positively selected. The origin of the receptors is a man between 18 and 29 years old in good health. Some clones in this sample may be carry-over from other donors' samples.

The count of this clone is one. This rearrangement joins TRBV5-1 to TRBJ2-7; 8 positions match TRBD1. V trimming: 7 bases; J trimming: 3 bases; junction bases outside the gene matches: 6. Germline CDR1 reads SGHRS; CDR2 reads YFSETQ. This CDR3 is 13 amino acids long. CDR3 protein: CASDSGQGYEQYF. The CDR3 coding sequence is TGCGCCAGCGACTCCGGACAGGGCTACGAGCAGTACTTC.

The chain uses TRBV4-1 and TRBJ1-2; D remains unclear. Trimming stripped 0 bases from V and 3 bases from J, with 8 bases between. CDR1 is MGHRA and CDR2 is YSYEKL in the germline V gene. This CDR3 has 14 amino acids. In DNA, the CDR3 is TGCGCCAGCAGCCAAGAGACGCAATACTATGGCTACACCTTC. This sequence encodes CASSQETQYYGYTF.

The gene calls are TRBV10-3 and TRBJ2-1, with 8 bases lining up with TRBD2. CDR1 ENHRY and CDR2 SYGVKD come from the germline V gene. The CDR3 is made up of 15 amino acids. Trimming took 4 bases from V and 3 from J; bases not matched to a gene: 5. The CDR3 DNA sequence: TGTGCCATCAGTGCAGAGCGGGAGAACTACAATGAGCAGTTCTTC. Translated, it gives CAISAERENYNEQFF.

J is TRBJ1-1 and V is TRBV4-2; a possible D gene is TRBD1 (6 bases). This CDR3 is built from 15 residues. Trimming stripped 4 bases from V and 4 bases from J, with 16 bases between. Per the germline V gene, CDR1 is LGHNA and CDR2 is YNFKEQ. The CDR3 spells CASSRDKQGTTEAFF. The CDR3 DNA reads as TGTGCCAGCAGCCGAGATAAACAGGGAACCACTGAAGCTTTCTTT.

V gene TRBV6-5 combines with J gene TRBJ1-1, with D possibly being TRBD1 (5 bases). The ends were cut back, 6 bases at V and 0 bases at J, with 11 bases in the middle. The germline gives CDR1 MNHEY, CDR2 SVGAGI. The CDR3 has 14 residues. The CDR3 loop is CASSRGGLNTEAFF. CDR3 bases: TGTGCCAGCAGCCGCGGGGGACTGAACACTGAAGCTTTCTTT.

This chain connects TRBV5-1 to TRBJ2-7; D possibly corresponds to TRBD1 (7 bases). The germline gives CDR1 SGHRS, CDR2 YFSETQ. The ends were cut back, 0 bases at V and 0 bases at J, with 13 bases in the middle. The CDR3 contains 16 residues. The CDR3 DNA reads TGCGCCAGCAGCTTGGCGACAGGGACTTTCTCCTACGAGCAGTACTTC. Its translation: CASSLATGTFSYEQYF.